This T cell receptor beta chain was profiled in a study of lung T cells in sarcoidosis with Löfgren's syndrome listed by TCRdb under 2017. About the investigation overall: Sarcoidosis was characterized as a granulomatous, predominantly pulmonary disease marked by accumulation of CD4+ T cells in bronchoalveolar lavage fluid. The repertoire analyses were focused on Lofgren's syndrome patients.

This clonotype was seen many times. Its binding antigen is unknown. No base-level quality is on record; no much larger clone is a single base apart. What the work shows at the level of the full study, not this receptor alone: Multiple Lofgren's syndrome patients were reported to share TRAV12-1 and TRBV2 CDR3 motifs, a finding that suggests public CD4+ TCR repertoires. The study only suggested recognition of a sarcoidosis-associated antigen, and the antigen remained putative and unidentified. Analysis of alphabeta pairing showed that TRAV12-1 paired preferentially with TRBV2, and the TCRs formed by this pairing showed CDR3 homology. Compared with control subjects, Lofgren's syndrome patients reportedly showed the greatest expansion in the V gene segments TRAV12-1 and TRBV2.

Sequencing took place on an Illumina MiSeq. The public reads were run again by TCRdb, first through fastp at Q25 and then through MiXCR, and only productive beta chains were kept. Rows with one shared CDR3 protein collapse into an entry with the most common genes and DNA. This sample lists 60,000 or so distinct CDR3 sequences; approximately 21% were detected once. 2% to 2.5% of the sample is held by the ten biggest clonotypes. CDR1 and CDR2 were assigned from the germline V gene (reference sequence) as MNHNY and SVGAGI. The CDR3, cysteine through phenylalanine, is 16 amino acids long. Only the CDR3 DNA stays, 48 bases, in frame from base 1. V has 2 bases trimmed and J has 11 bases trimmed; junction bases matching no gene number 14.

Rearrangement joined TRBV6-6 to TRBJ1-1; the junction holds 10 bases that match TRBD1. The sequenced sample was CD4+ T cells from PBMCs. The TCR was taken from a human donor with sarcoidosis (Löfgren's syndrome or another form), or a control subject (not recorded which). The CDR3 amino acid sequence is: CASSYIGTGVERGAFF. The DNA is as follows: TGTGCCAGCAGTTACATAGGGACAGGGGTGGAGCGGGGGGCTTTCTTT.